The 27 T cell receptor beta chains below all came from one sample that was sequenced in a study of naive and memory T cell subsets. The treatment denotes: skin biopsy from PPD injection site in Mantoux-positive individual. The library had UMIs added by 3' ligation of an oligonucleotide to TCR cDNA. Ligated cDNA underwent four rounds of PCR with nested alpha and beta constant region primers and SP2. TCRdb redid the calling of the UMI-ligation and nested PCR reads with MiXCR, one entry per CDR3 protein. The sample yields some 21,000 distinct CDR3 sequences, approximately 6.5% seen once. Specimen: skin, collected from a tuberculin skin test site. Receptor source: an adult in good health.

The table lists this clonotype with a few counts. V and J are TRBV30 and TRBJ2-3; 11 bases line up with TRBD2. The CDR3 length is 17 residues. Germline V gene lookup returns CDR1 GTSNPN and CDR2 SVGIG (reference sequence). V was pared by 2 bases and J by 0 bases, with 7 bases of the junction left unmatched. CDR3 protein: CAWSPPGLAASTDTQYF. CDR3 DNA sequence: TGTGCCTGGAGTCCTCCGGGACTAGCGGCTAGCACAGATACGCAGTATTTT.

This clonotype was detected a few times. The CDR3 here is CSAGRDSRTSGEQFF. CDR3 DNA: TGCAGTGCTGGCCGGGACAGTAGGACTAGCGGTGAGCAGTTCTTC. This chain links TRBV20-1 with TRBJ2-1; TRBD2 agrees at 10 bases. The J segment lost 9 bases and the V segment lost 5 bases, leaving 13 bases of the junction unmatched. The CDR3 spans 15 residues. Germline CDR1 and CDR2: DFQATT and SNEGSKA (reference sequence).

This clonotype showed up just a few times. This sequence joins TRBV20-1 and TRBJ2-3, with 7 bases identical to TRBD2. CDR3 length: 16 amino acids. With 1 base clipped from V and 5 bases from J, the junction kept 12 bases outside the gene matches. Per the germline V gene, CDR1 is DFQATT and CDR2 is SNEGSKA (reference sequence). The CDR3 DNA reads TGCAGTGCTAGAGTCGGGGGGAGAGGGGCTGGAGATACGCAGTATTTT. This sequence encodes CSARVGGRGAGDTQYF.

This clonotype is categorized as medium-sized. The chain is built from TRBV29-1 and TRBJ1-2, with D possibly matching TRBD1 (5 bases). The V and J ends lost 3 bases and 3 bases respectively, with 14 bases between them. Germline V gene data show CDR1 as SQVTM and CDR2 as ANQGSEA. The CDR3 covers 14 residues. CDR3 DNA: TGCAGCGTTGATTTTCCGGGACTGGACTATGGCTACACCTTC. This codes for CSVDFPGLDYGYTF.

The V call is TRBV9, the J call TRBJ2-1; 7 positions match TRBD1. This CDR3 has 15 residues. Germline loops: CDR1 SGDLS, CDR2 YYNGEE. Germline trimming cut 3 bases from V and 3 bases from J; bases unmatched to any gene: 6. The CDR3 sequence: CASSAPGTVYNEQFF. CDR3 DNA: TGTGCCAGCAGCGCCCCCGGGACAGTCTACAATGAGCAGTTCTTC. The complete variable domain, with remaining parts taken from reference TRBV9 and TRBJ2-1, reads DSGVTQTPKHLITATGQRVTLRCSPRSGDLSVYWYQQSLDQGLQFLIQYYNGEERAKGNILERFSAQQFPDLHSELNLSSLELGDSALYFCASSAPGTVYNEQFFGPGTRLTVL.

In this sample, this clonotype turned up many times. The chain has TRBV6-5 and TRBJ2-7, with D uncertain. Germline V gene data show CDR1 as MNHEY and CDR2 as SVGAGI. CDR3 size: 16 residues. V was pared by 2 bases and J by 2 bases, with 16 bases between. CDR3 DNA: TGTGCCAGCAGTTACGATGCGGCAAGAAGAACCTACGAGCAGTACTTC. As protein: CASSYDAARRTYEQYF.

This clonotype was counted a few times. The chain uses TRBV13 and TRBJ2-7; D gene unclear. Trimming took off 5 bases at V and 3 bases at J, with 5 bases between the two ends. Germline CDR1 and CDR2: PRHDT and FYEKMQ (reference sequence). CDR3 length: 11 amino acids. The CDR3 DNA reads TGTGCCAGCAGCAAGTACTACGAGCAGTACTTC. This encodes CASSKYYEQYF. The full variable domain, rest sourced from reference TRBV13 and TRBJ2-7, is AAGVIQSPRHLIKEKRETATLKCYPIPRHDTVYWYQQGPGQDPQFLISFYEKMQSDKGSIPDRFSAQQFSDYHSELNMSSLELGDSALYFCASSKYYEQYFGPGTRLTVT.

The chain couples TRBV7-9 to TRBJ2-7; D might be TRBD1 or TRBD2, each matching 5 bases. This CDR3 spans 16 amino acids. Germline V gene sequence: CDR1 SEHNR, CDR2 FQNEAQ (reference sequence). The V gene lost 5 bases and the J gene lost 0 bases, with 17 bases spanning the gap. CDR3 sequence (DNA): TGTGCCAGCAGCGCCGAAGCCGGGACGCTCTCCTACGAGCAGTACTTC. It translates to CASSAEAGTLSYEQYF. The whole variable domain, remainder taken from reference TRBV7-9 and TRBJ2-7, is DTGVSQNPRHKITKRGQNVTFRCDPISEHNRLYWYRQTLGQGPEFLTYFQNEAQLEKSRLLSDRFSAERPKGSFSTLEIQRTEQGDSAMYLCASSAEAGTLSYEQYFGPGTRLTVT.

The gene calls are TRBV4-1 and TRBJ2-1, with TRBD2 identical over 7 bases. Germline trimming cut 4 bases from V and 5 bases from J; bases unmatched to any gene: 14. The CDR3 has 17 amino acids. Germline CDR1 and CDR2: MGHRA and YSYEKL. The DNA of the CDR3 is TGCGCCAGCAGCCTCCCTGGAGGACGGGGGGACGACAATGAGCAGTTCTTC. It yields the protein CASSLPGGRGDDNEQFF.

Many counts were recorded for this clonotype. This chain joins TRBV7-3 and TRBJ2-5; D not resolved. CDR1 is SGHTA and CDR2 is FQGTGA in the germline V gene. V lost 9 bases to trimming and J lost 1 base, with 15 bases between them. The length of the CDR3 is 14 residues. CDR3 protein: CARLLESPQETQYF. In DNA, the CDR3 is TGTGCCAGACTGCTGGAGAGCCCCCAAGAGACCCAGTACTTC.

This clonotype was recorded a few times. The chain joins TRBV6-5 to TRBJ1-6; D call uncertain. The V end was cut by 5 bases, the J end by 0 bases, with 17 bases between. The germline V gene has CDR1 MNHEY and CDR2 SVGAGI. The CDR3 contains 18 residues. In nucleotides, the CDR3 is TGTGCCAGCAGTGCCACGGGCGGGGTTAGCTCCTATAATTCACCCCTCCACTTT. Amino acids: CASSATGGVSSYNSPLHF.

This clonotype was picked up many times. V usage is TRBV14 and J usage is TRBJ2-1, with D unresolved. CDR1 and CDR2 (germline): SGHDN, FVKESK. V was shortened by 0 bases and J by 0 bases, with 12 bases between the two germline ends. The CDR3 has 17 residues. CDR3 nucleotide sequence: TGTGCCAGCAGCCAAGATAAGGGTACTTTCTCCTACAATGAGCAGTTCTTC. Its translation is CASSQDKGTFSYNEQFF. The full variable domain, in which reference TRBV14 and TRBJ2-1 provide the parts outside the CDR3, is EAGVTQFPSHSVIEKGQTVTLRCDPISGHDNLYWYRRVMGKEIKFLLHFVKESKQDESGMPNNRFLAERTGGTYSTLKVQPAELEDSGVYFCASSQDKGTFSYNEQFFGPGTRLTVL.

The chain uses TRBV28 and TRBJ2-1; D call uncertain. Trimming left V 6 bases short and J 4 bases short, with 16 bases between. The CDR3 contains 15 residues. Per germline, CDR1 MDHEN and CDR2 SYDVKM. The CDR3 loop is CASRLPMATYNEQFF. The CDR3 region has the DNA TGTGCCAGCAGGCTACCCATGGCGACGTACAATGAGCAGTTCTTC. Filled out from reference TRBV28 and TRBJ2-1, the complete variable domain reads DVKVTQSSRYLVKRTGEKVFLECVQDMDHENMFWYRQDPGLGLRLIYFSYDVKMKEKGDIPEGYSVSREKKERFSLILESASTNQTSMYLCASRLPMATYNEQFFGPGTRLTVL.

This clonotype turned up a few times. V usage is TRBV12-3 or TRBV12-4 and J usage is TRBJ2-2, with 9 bases lining up with TRBD2. V shed 3 bases and J 3 bases; nucleotides not matched to a gene: 8. The CDR3 has 17 residues. The CDR3 sequence is CASSLGLAPTDTGELFF. CDR3 DNA sequence: TGTGCCAGCAGTTTGGGACTAGCCCCCACTGACACCGGGGAGCTGTTTTTT.

This clonotype was counted at least ten times. This chain uses TRBV18 with TRBJ1-4; D perhaps matches TRBD1 (6 bases). Trimming removed 3 bases from V and 8 bases from J, with 13 bases in between. Germline CDR1 is KGHSH and CDR2 is LQKENI. The CDR3 runs 14 residues. The CDR3 protein is CASSPNRDREKLFF. CDR3 DNA: TGTGCCAGCTCACCCAACAGGGATCGGGAAAAACTGTTTTTT.

The rearrangement joins TRBV7-9 to TRBJ2-7; D gene uncertain. Germline values: CDR1 SEHNR, CDR2 FQNEAQ (reference sequence). The CDR3 is 11 residues long. Trimming left V 4 bases short and J 6 bases short, with 7 bases between. The CDR3 spells CASSSGIEQYF. The DNA of the CDR3 is TGTGCCAGCAGCTCTGGCATCGAGCAGTACTTC.

This chain joins TRBV5-6 and TRBJ2-7; 7 bases line up with TRBD1. Per germline, CDR1 SGHDT and CDR2 YYEEEE. The CDR3 length is 13 residues. J gave up 5 bases and V 4 bases, and 6 bases lay outside the gene matches. CDR3 DNA: TGTGCCAGCAGCCTAGACAGGGTCGACGAGCAGTACTTC. Translation: CASSLDRVDEQYF.

This clonotype was seen at least ten times. The chain is built from TRBV9 and TRBJ2-2, with TRBD1 identical over 9 bases. This CDR3 has 16 amino acids. With 4 bases clipped from V and 5 bases from J, the junction kept 9 bases outside the gene matches. Per the germline V gene, CDR1 is SGDLS and CDR2 is YYNGEE. The chain's CDR3 is CASSPRDRVETGELFF. For the CDR3, the DNA is TGTGCCAGCAGCCCCCGGGACAGGGTAGAGACCGGGGAGCTGTTTTTT.

Ten or more counts support this clonotype. V usage is TRBV18 and J usage is TRBJ1-2, with 9 bases fitting TRBD1. The CDR3 is 18 residues long. V trimming: 0 bases; J trimming: 4 bases; junction bases outside the gene matches: 12. Germline lookup yields CDR1 KGHSH and CDR2 LQKENI. The CDR3 DNA reads as TGTGCCAGCTCACCACCAGGGGACAGGGTTCTTCGAGGCTATGGCTACACCTTC. This codes for CASSPPGDRVLRGYGYTF.

In this sample, this clonotype turned up a few times. The V call is TRBV30, the J call TRBJ1-3; D remains unclear. Looked up from germline, CDR1 is GTSNPN and CDR2 is SVGIG (reference sequence). The CDR3 spans 15 residues. Deletions cut 0 bases from V and 0 bases from J, with 9 bases between. This CDR3 is CAWSVGQDSGNTIYF. CDR3 in DNA: TGTGCCTGGAGTGTAGGCCAGGACTCTGGAAACACCATATATTTT.

The table lists this clonotype with a few counts. The chain links TRBV6-5 to TRBJ2-6; the match to TRBD1 covers 7 bases. The germline V gene encodes CDR1 MNHEY and CDR2 SVGAGI. Trimming cost V 3 bases and J 2 bases; bases outside gene matches: 1. The CDR3 is 15 amino acids. This CDR3 reads CASSYTGAGANVLTF. The CDR3 coding sequence is TGTGCCAGCAGTTATACAGGGGCTGGGGCCAACGTCCTGACTTTC.

The table lists this clonotype with many counts. This chain connects TRBV7-2 to TRBJ2-1; TRBD2 matches at 12 bases. Per the germline V gene, CDR1 is SGHTA and CDR2 is FQGNSA. CDR3 length: 16 amino acids. Germline trimming cut 1 base from V and 9 bases from J; bases unmatched to any gene: 7. This CDR3 is CASSLVPSGRVGEQFF. Here the CDR3 DNA reads TGTGCCAGCAGCTTAGTACCTAGCGGGAGGGTGGGTGAGCAGTTCTTC.

This clonotype was detected only a few times. This chain links TRBV19 with TRBJ2-3, with 10 positions matching TRBD2. This CDR3 comprises 14 residues. The V and J ends lost 8 bases and 4 bases, in that order; junction bases with no gene match: 6. Germline assignment: CDR1 LNHDA and CDR2 SQIVND (reference sequence). The CDR3 sequence: CASSSGSRPDTQYF. In nucleotides, the CDR3 is TGTGCCAGTTCTAGCGGGAGCCGTCCAGATACGCAGTATTTT.

This clonotype was counted many times. The CDR3 sequence: CASSPTDPGTPSYNEQFF. Written as DNA, the CDR3 is TGTGCCAGCAGCCCTACAGACCCCGGGACTCCCTCCTACAATGAGCAGTTCTTC. J is TRBJ2-1 and V is TRBV7-9; a weak D match, TRBD2 (6 bases). Germline V gene data show CDR1 as SEHNR and CDR2 as FQNEAQ (reference sequence). Trimming pared 5 bases from V and 0 bases from J, leaving 20 bases between. The CDR3 is made up of 18 amino acids.

This clonotype was picked up a small number of times. CDR3 sequence reads: CASSFQGPGELFF. The CDR3, as DNA: TGTGCCAGCAGTTTTCAGGGGCCCGGGGAGCTGTTTTTT. The genes are TRBV28 and TRBJ2-2; weak D call: TRBD1 (6 bases). This CDR3 has 13 amino acids. V lost 3 bases and J 6 bases, leaving 8 bases between the germline ends. Per the germline V gene, CDR1 is MDHEN and CDR2 is SYDVKM.

This clonotype turned up a few times. V gene TRBV19 combines with J gene TRBJ1-2; weak D call: TRBD1 (6 bases). The CDR3 loop spans 14 amino acids. Per germline, CDR1 LNHDA and CDR2 SQIVND (reference sequence). V lost 7 bases and J 8 bases, leaving 20 bases between the germline ends. The CDR3 here is CASTSLGGAKGYTF. CDR3 nucleotides: TGTGCCAGTACCTCTCTGGGGGGGGCTAAAGGCTACACCTTC. The whole variable domain, remainder taken from reference TRBV19 and TRBJ1-2, is DGGITQSPKYLFRKEGQNVTLSCEQNLNHDAMYWYRQDPGQGLRLIYYSQIVNDFQKGDIAEGYSVSREKKESFPLTVTSAQKNPTAFYLCASTSLGGAKGYTFGSGTRLTVV.

This clonotype was recorded many times. This chain joins TRBV14 and TRBJ2-7, with D uncertain. Looked up from germline, CDR1 is SGHDN and CDR2 is FVKESK. Between the trimmed V and J ends, which lost 3 bases and 2 bases, there was a span of 8 bases. CDR3 length equals 13 residues. The CDR3, as DNA: TGTGCCAGCAGCCAGTGGTCAACCTACGAGCAGTACTTC. It is translated as CASSQWSTYEQYF.